This paragraph covers one TCR beta chain sequence. Its antigen is unknown. The data derive from a study of early T cells in non-severe SARS-CoV-2 infection. Study-wide context: From unsorted whole blood, bulk RNA was sequenced, and the chains remained unpaired.

Unique molecular identifier tags were affixed to discrete cDNA molecules. MiXCR was run by TCRdb on the 5' RACE reads, yielding one entry per CDR3 protein. The repertoire has roughly 60,000 distinct CDR3 sequences, 11% of them found once; the top ten carry roughly 3%. General study points: Private and CD4 specificities were missed by VDJdb matching, skewed to anti-spike CD8.

This receptor was obtained from an adult who was a healthcare worker with PCR-confirmed SARS-CoV-2 infection or an uninfected control (not recorded which). The input for sequencing was whole blood, taken at baseline.

The CDR3 coding sequence is TGTGCCAGCAGCTCCGGGACAGGGACCTACGAGCAGTACTTC. This encodes CASSSGTGTYEQYF. V usage is TRBV11-2 and J usage is TRBJ2-7; 9 nucleotides agree with TRBD1. V gave up 4 bases and J gave up 2 bases; unmatched junction bases: 3. The CDR3 runs to 14 residues. Germline V gives CDR1 SGHAT, CDR2 FQNNGV.